The T cell receptor (beta chain) described here comes from a study of T cell responses to AZD1222 COVID-19 vaccine (dated by TCRdb to the early 2020s). In terms of the full investigation: A total of more than 230 trial participants underwent TCR sequencing, of whom nearly 210 had received two doses of AZD1222 and 26 had received two doses of the MenACWY control vaccine. Trial participants were enrolled into age subgroups of 18-55, 56-69 and 70-plus years, which contained approximately 150, 30 and 60 TCR-sequenced participants, respectively.

Findings and caveats that apply to the study as a whole: Vaccine-associated CD4 TCRs spanned the whole spike protein, with dominant responses in regions 160-218 and 743-854. Because no day 14 peak-response samples were available, repertoires were characterized only after the peak T cell response. Participants were mostly white British and included more females than males, and it was suggested by the authors that clonal diversity may have been underestimated. After two AZD1222 doses, both the breadth and the depth of spike-specific TCRs were significantly higher than at day 0 and than in MenACWY recipients. In the small 56-69-year group, the increase in depth fell short of significance, most likely because of low power. Conclusions about previously exposed vaccinees are limited, since just five or six AZD1222 recipients were seropositive for SARS-CoV-2 at baseline. Reportedly, close to half of the unique spike-specific TCRs recognized epitopes lying outside the regions that are mutated in the B.1.351 and B.1.1.7 variants.

The sample's time point, from its label and the paper: baseline before first vaccination. Reading the label with the study, this specimen's treatment or condition is: meningococcal conjugate vaccine given as trial control. The vaccinee samples were drawn from two UK trials, COV001 and COV002, one of which was a single-blind randomized controlled phase 2/3 trial testing AZD1222 (ChAdOx1 nCoV-19) in healthy adults. For TCRbeta chain sequencing, PBMC samples were collected from trial participants at day 0 and at day 28 after the second dose. The CDR3 regions of human TCRbeta chains were analyzed by immunosequencing. The source study handled its data this way. TCRs in the repertoires were compared against a reference library of SARS-CoV-2-specific TCRs that had been generated with the MIRA antigen-specificity platform. Breadth was defined as the fraction of unique TCRs that were SARS-CoV-2-associated, and depth was defined as the fraction of total T cells that were SARS-CoV-2-associated. Using the MIRA data, each spike-specific TCR was assigned both to the spike region to which the TCR was reactive and to a CD4 or CD8 class. Log10-transformed breadth and depth values were compared by one-way ANOVA with Sidak's multiple comparisons tests. As stored in TCRdb, this immuneACCESS dataset retains in-frame rearrangements with V and J assigned. A fraction of the clones does not appear; measured against another copy, unresolved V genes explain less than half of the discrepancy, and the remainder lacks a known reason. V, J and clone size reflect that table, while D and trimming were determined from the DNA. The sample table records approximately 220,000 clones; more than 85% of these occur just once. The top ten constitute 1% of the sample.

As concerns this clone: It has no known antigen specificity. One base away there is no much larger clone; base qualities are not given.

The TCR comes from an adult in good health. Material: peripheral blood, obtained on day 0 of MenACWY control vaccination.

CDR3 loop: CASSPGTNNQPQHF. The nucleotide sequence reads as follows: TGTGCCAGCAGCCCTGGGACGAACAATCAGCCCCAGCATTTT. This chain joins TRBV9 to TRBJ1-5, and the D gene may be TRBD1, 5 bases matching. The junction shows trimming of 4 bases on V and 3 bases on J, plus 11 bases between the germline ends. CDR3 length: 14 amino acids, cysteine to phenylalanine. Only the CDR3 region is kept as DNA, spanning 42 bases read in frame from base 1. CDR1 and CDR2, per the germline V gene, are SGDLS and YYNGEE.